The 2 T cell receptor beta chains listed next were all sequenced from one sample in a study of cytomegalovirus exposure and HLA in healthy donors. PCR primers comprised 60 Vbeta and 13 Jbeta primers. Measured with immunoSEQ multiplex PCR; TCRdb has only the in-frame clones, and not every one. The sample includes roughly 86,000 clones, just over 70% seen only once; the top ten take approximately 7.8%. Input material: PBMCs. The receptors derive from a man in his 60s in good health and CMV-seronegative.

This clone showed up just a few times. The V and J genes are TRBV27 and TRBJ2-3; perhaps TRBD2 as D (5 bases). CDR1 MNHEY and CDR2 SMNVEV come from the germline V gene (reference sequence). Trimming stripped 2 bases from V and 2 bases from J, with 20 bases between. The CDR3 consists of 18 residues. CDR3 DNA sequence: TGTGCCAGCAGTTTAGGATATGGGCGGGCGGGCACCACAGATACGCAGTATTTT. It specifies CASSLGYGRAGTTDTQYF.

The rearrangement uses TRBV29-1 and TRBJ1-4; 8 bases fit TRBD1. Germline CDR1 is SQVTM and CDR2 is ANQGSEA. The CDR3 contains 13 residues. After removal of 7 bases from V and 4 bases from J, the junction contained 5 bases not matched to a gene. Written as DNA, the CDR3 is TGCAGCGCCACGACAGGGGTTAATGAAAAACTGTTTTTT. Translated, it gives CSATTGVNEKLFF.